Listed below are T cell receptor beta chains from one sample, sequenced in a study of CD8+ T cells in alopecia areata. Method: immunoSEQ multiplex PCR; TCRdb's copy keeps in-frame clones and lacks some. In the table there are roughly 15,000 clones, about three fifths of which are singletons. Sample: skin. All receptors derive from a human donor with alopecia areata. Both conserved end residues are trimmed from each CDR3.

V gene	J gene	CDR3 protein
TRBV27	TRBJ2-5	ASTRAGAEETQY
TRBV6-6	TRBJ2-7	AISAPGTGTYEQY
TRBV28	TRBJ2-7	ASSFGSGTGLKVHSYEQY
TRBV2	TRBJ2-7	ASKPGLAGYEQY
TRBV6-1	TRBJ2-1	ASSAQKGGEQF
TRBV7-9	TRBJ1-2	ASSLALGYEHT
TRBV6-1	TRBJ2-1	ASSEDSSYNEQF
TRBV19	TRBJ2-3	ASKASGVTDTQY
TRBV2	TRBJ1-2	ASSGMQGWGYT
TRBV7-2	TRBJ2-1	ASSLREVYNEQF
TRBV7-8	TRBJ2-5	ASSSRTGGLEETQY
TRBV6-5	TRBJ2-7	ASSYQTSPYSYEQY
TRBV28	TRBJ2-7	ASSVRGYEQY
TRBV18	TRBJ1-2	ASSKLPGQGVYGYT
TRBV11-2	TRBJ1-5	ASSFTEDQPQH
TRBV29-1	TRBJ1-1	SAATSGWGVTEAF
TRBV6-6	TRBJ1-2	ASSSTGTSRGYT
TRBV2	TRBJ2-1	ASSDPSGSQGNEQF
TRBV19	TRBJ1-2	ASSALLTGNSRYGYT
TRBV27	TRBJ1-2	ASSLYSGQGEGYT
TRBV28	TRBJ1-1	ASTSPARRKGEAF
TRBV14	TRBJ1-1	ASSPVFEAF
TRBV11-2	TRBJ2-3	ASSLDRADTQY
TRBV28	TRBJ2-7	ASSPGTSGILNTYEQY
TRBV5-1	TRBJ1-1	ASGRGYGTEAF
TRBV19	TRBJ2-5	ASSPPGMIQTQY
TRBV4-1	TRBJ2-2	ASSQPKRDWSIGELF
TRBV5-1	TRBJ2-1	ASSLLNNEQF
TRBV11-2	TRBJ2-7	ASSLGRLAGYSYEQY
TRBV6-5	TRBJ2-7	ASSYLRSSYEQY
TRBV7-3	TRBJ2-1	ASSPTSGPSGEQF
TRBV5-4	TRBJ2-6	ASSASATGANVLT
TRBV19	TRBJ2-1	ASSGTSGRAGGYNEQF
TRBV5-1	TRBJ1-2	ASTANRDGYT
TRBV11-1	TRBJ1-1	ASSLDWVRNTEAF
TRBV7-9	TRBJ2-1	ASSLRLRAGASYNEQF
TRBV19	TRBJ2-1	ASTPGSAYNEQF
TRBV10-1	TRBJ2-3	APGRGDTQY
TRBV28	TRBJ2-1	ASRSTGTGGLEQF
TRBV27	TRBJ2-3	ASSRQGTDTQY
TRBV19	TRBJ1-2	ASSTGFGYT
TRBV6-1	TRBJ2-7	ASSEGRHTTDYEQY
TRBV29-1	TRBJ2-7	SAGHNYEQY
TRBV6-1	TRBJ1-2	ASRQTGGEGYT